This T cell receptor beta chain comes out of a study of shared clonotypes between healthy human individuals. V lost 5 bases to trimming and J lost 1 base, with 7 bases between them. This CDR3 region has 13 residues. Looked up from germline, CDR1 is SEHNR and CDR2 is FQNEAQ (reference sequence). Clones were sequenced by immunoSEQ multiplex PCR, and TCRdb holds only the in-frame ones, with some missing. Among about 490,000 clones listed, over 65% were seen once. The clonotype originates from a woman aged 40 to 50 in good health. Some clones in this sample may be carry-over from other donors' samples. This chain connects TRBV7-9 to TRBJ2-3; no definite D call. The sequenced sample was PBMCs. The CDR3 spells CASSVGGTDTQYF. In nucleotides, the CDR3 is TGTGCCAGCAGCGTTGGGGGCACAGATACGCAGTATTTT.